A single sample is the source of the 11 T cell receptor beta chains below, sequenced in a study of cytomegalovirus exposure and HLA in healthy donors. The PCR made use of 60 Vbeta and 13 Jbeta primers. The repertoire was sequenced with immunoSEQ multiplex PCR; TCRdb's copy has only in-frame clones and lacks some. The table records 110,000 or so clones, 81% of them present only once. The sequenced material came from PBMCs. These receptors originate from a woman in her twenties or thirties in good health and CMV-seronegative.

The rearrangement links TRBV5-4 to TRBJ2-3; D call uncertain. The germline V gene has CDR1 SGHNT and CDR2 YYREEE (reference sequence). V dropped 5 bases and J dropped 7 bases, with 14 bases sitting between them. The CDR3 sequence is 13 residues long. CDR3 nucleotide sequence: TGTGCCAGCAGACCGTGGAGCGATTATACGCAGTATTTT. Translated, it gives CASRPWSDYTQYF. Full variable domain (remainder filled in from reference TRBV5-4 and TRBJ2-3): ETGVTQSPTHLIKTRGQQVTLRCSSQSGHNTVSWYQQALGQGPQFIFQYYREEENGRGNFPPRFSGLQFPNYSSELNVNALELDDSALYLCASRPWSDYTQYFGPGTRLTVL.

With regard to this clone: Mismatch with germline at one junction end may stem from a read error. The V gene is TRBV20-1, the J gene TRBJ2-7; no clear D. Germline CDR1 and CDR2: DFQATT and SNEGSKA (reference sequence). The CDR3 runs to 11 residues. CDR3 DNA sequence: TGCAGTGCTATACTTTCCTACGGGCAGTACTTC. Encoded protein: CSAILSYGQYF.

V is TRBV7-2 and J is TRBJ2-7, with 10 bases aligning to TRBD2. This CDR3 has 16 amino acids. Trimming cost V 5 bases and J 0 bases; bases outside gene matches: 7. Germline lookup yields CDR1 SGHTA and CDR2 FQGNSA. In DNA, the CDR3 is TGTGCCAGCAGCCAGACGACTAGCGGGCTCTCCTACGAGCAGTACTTC. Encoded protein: CASSQTTSGLSYEQYF.

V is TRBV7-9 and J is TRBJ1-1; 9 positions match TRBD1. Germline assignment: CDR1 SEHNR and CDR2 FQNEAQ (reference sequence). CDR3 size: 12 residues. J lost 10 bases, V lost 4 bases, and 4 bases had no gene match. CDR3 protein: CASSSDRGGAFF. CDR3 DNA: TGTGCCAGCAGCTCAGACAGGGGGGGAGCTTTCTTT.

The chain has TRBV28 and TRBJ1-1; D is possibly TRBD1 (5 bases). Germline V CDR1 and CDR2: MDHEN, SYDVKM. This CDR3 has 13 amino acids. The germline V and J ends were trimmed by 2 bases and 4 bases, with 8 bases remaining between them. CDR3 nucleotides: TGTGCCAGCAGTTTACCCAGGGCCACTGAAGCTTTCTTT. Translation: CASSLPRATEAFF.

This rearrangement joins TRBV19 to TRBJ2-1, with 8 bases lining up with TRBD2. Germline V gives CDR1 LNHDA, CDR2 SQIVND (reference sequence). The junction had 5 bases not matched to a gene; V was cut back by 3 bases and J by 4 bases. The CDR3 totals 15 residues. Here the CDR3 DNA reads TGTGCCAGTAGTATGCGGGGGGCGAGATACAATGAGCAGTTCTTC. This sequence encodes CASSMRGARYNEQFF.

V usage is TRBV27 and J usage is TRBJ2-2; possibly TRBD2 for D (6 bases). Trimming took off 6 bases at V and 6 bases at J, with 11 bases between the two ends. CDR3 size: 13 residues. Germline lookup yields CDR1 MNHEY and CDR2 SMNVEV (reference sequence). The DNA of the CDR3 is TGTGCCAGCAGAGGCCTAGCGCCCGGGGAGCTGTTTTTT. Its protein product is CASRGLAPGELFF.

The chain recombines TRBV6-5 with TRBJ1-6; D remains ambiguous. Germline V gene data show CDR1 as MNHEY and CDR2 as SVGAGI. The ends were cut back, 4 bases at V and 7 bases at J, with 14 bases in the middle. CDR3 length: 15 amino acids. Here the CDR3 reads CASSFNRVLNSPLHF. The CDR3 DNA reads TGTGCCAGCAGTTTCAACCGGGTCCTCAATTCACCCCTCCACTTT.

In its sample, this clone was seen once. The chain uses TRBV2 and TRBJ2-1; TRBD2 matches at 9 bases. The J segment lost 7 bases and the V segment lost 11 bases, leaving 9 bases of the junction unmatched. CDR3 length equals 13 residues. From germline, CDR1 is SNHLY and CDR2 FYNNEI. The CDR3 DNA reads TGTGCCGATACGCGGGGGGGAGATAATGAGCAGTTCTTC. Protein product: CADTRGGDNEQFF.

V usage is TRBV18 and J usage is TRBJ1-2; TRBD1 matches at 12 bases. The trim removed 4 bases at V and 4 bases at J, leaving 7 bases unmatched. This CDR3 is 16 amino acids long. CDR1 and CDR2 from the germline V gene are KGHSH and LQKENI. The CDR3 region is CASSRSGQGASYGYTF. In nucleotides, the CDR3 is TGTGCCAGCTCACGTTCGGGACAGGGGGCGTCCTATGGCTACACCTTC.

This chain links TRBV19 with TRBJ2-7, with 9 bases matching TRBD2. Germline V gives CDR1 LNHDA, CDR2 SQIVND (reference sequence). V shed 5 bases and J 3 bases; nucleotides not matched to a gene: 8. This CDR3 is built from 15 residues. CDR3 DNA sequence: TGTGCCAGTAGTGTTAGCGGGAGAACGATCTACGAGCAGTACTTC. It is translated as CASSVSGRTIYEQYF.